This is a list of T cell receptor beta chains from one sample in a study of shared clonotypes between healthy human individuals. Profiling relied on immunoSEQ multiplex PCR, and the TCRdb table lists in-frame clones only, not all of them. The data contain 490,000 or so clones, around 80% of them singletons. Sequences were obtained from PBMCs. The receptors derive from a woman aged 40-49 years in good health. Some clones in this sample may be carry-over from other donors' samples. Each CDR3 is given with its conserved first and last residue. D genes are given only for firm matches. Size values are once, few and many counts, or a class for expanded clones, and some rows have none.

.,.,TRBV6-1,TRBJ1-2,CASSEFGGYYGYTF,TGTGCCAGCAGTGAATTCGGGGGATACTATGGCTACACCTTC
.,few,TRBV10-3,TRBJ2-5,CAISERGEGGETQYF,TGTGCCATCAGTGAGAGGGGCGAGGGGGGAGAGACCCAGTACTTC
TRBD2,.,TRBV5-1,TRBJ2-2,CASSTQGGAGELFF,TGCGCCAGCAGCACCCAGGGAGGGGCCGGGGAGCTGTTTTTT
TRBD2,.,TRBV11-3,TRBJ2-1,CASSTGLASNEQFF,TGTGCCAGCAGCACGGGACTAGCTTCGAATGAGCAGTTCTTC
.,.,TRBV11-1,TRBJ2-5,CASSFGYQETQYF,TGTGCCAGCAGCTTCGGGTACCAAGAGACCCAGTACTTC
TRBD1,.,TRBV5-1,TRBJ1-3,CASSLGPTGTGNTIYF,TGCGCCAGCAGCTTGGGACCGACAGGGACTGGAAACACCATATATTTT
.,.,TRBV5-1,TRBJ1-2,CASSFGPENYGYTF,TGCGCCAGCAGCTTCGGACCGGAAAACTATGGCTACACCTTC
.,once,TRBV9,TRBJ2-1,CASSVGDGNEQFF,TGTGCCAGCAGCGTAGGGGACGGGAATGAGCAGTTCTTC
.,.,TRBV2,TRBJ2-3,CASSVGLSTDTQYF,TGTGCCAGCAGTGTGGGATTAAGCACAGATACGCAGTATTTT
.,many,TRBV19,TRBJ1-1,CASSITAALNTEAFF,TGTGCCAGTAGTATAACGGCGGCCCTGAACACTGAAGCTTTCTTT
.,.,TRBV16,TRBJ2-7,CASSQSRDEQYF,TGTGCCAGCAGCCAATCGAGGGACGAGCAGTACTTC
TRBD2,.,TRBV9,TRBJ2-7,CASSPRSGSSSYEQYF,TGTGCCAGCAGCCCCCGAAGCGGGAGTTCCTCCTACGAGCAGTACTTC
.,.,TRBV5-6,TRBJ2-7,CASSFGQGIYEQYF,TGTGCCAGCAGCTTCGGGCAGGGGATCTACGAGCAGTACTTC
.,.,TRBV6-1,TRBJ2-4,CASSEGMGAVSIQYF,TGTGCCAGCAGTGAAGGTATGGGGGCGGTGAGCATTCAGTACTTC
.,.,TRBV7-3,TRBJ2-1,CASSLGGWNEQFF,TGTGCCAGCAGCTTAGGAGGTTGGAATGAGCAGTTCTTC
TRBD2,.,TRBV28,TRBJ2-5,CASAMGLAGETQYF,TGTGCCAGCGCAATGGGACTAGCGGGAGAGACCCAGTACTTC
.,.,TRBV5-4,TRBJ1-3,CASSQDSYGNTIYF,TGTGCCAGCAGCCAAGACAGCTACGGAAACACCATATATTTT
TRBD1,.,TRBV5-6,TRBJ1-2,CASSFTGTDNYGYTF,TGTGCCAGCAGCTTTACAGGGACAGATAACTATGGCTACACCTTC
.,.,TRBV18,TRBJ1-1,CASSPRLSTEAFF,TGTGCCAGCTCACCAAGGTTGTCCACTGAAGCTTTCTTT
.,.,TRBV4-1,TRBJ2-3,CASSRLTEDTQYF,TGCGCCAGCAGCCGGTTGACGGAAGATACGCAGTATTTT
TRBD2,.,TRBV27,TRBJ2-7,CASSFGLAGGSSYEQYF,TGTGCCAGCAGTTTCGGGCTAGCGGGAGGGAGCTCCTACGAGCAGTACTTC
TRBD1,.,TRBV5-1,TRBJ1-1,CASSLGAPGQTGTEAFF,TGCGCCAGCAGCTTGGGGGCCCCGGGACAGACAGGGACTGAAGCTTTCTTT
.,.,TRBV7-8,TRBJ2-5,CASSLATVAETQYF,TGTGCCAGCAGCTTAGCTACCGTGGCGGAGACCCAGTACTTC
TRBD2,.,TRBV5-1,TRBJ2-1,CASSSDRGAYNEQFF,TGCGCCAGCAGCTCGGATCGGGGGGCCTACAATGAGCAGTTCTTC
TRBD2,.,TRBV10-3,TRBJ2-3,CAISEEAGVPPDTQYF,TGTGCCATCAGTGAGGAGGCGGGAGTTCCCCCAGATACGCAGTATTTT